Below, 9 T cell receptor beta chains from the same sample are listed, as sequenced in a study of blood T cell repertoires in COVID-19. The assay was immunoSEQ multiplex PCR, and TCRdb's table has in-frame clones only and misses some. The repertoire has about 3,400 clones, less than 90% of them found once; the top ten carry just over 20%. Material: peripheral blood. The receptors come from a human donor in a cohort sampled during active COVID-19.

The chain is built from TRBV21-1 and TRBJ2-1; the D call of TRBD1 is as the table states it, not checked on the DNA. TRBV21-1 is recorded as a pseudogene. The CDR3 spans 16 residues. The DNA of the CDR3 is TGTGCCAGCACCAAACGGCAGGGGGGACGCTACAATGAGCAGTTCTTC. The encoded protein is CASTKRQGGRYNEQFF.

In nucleotides, the CDR3 is TGTGCCAGCAGCAAAACGACAGGGGGCGCGTACGAGCAGTACTTC. Its translation is CASSKTTGGAYEQYF. V is TRBV9 and J is TRBJ2-7; 10 bases fit TRBD1. With 4 bases clipped from V and 4 bases from J, the junction kept 8 bases outside the gene matches. CDR3 length equals 15 residues. Per the germline V gene, CDR1 is SGDLS and CDR2 is YYNGEE.

The chain couples TRBV27 to TRBJ1-6; no definite D call. Trimming shortened V by 5 bases and J by 7 bases, and 12 bases separated the two germline ends. The CDR3 is 14 residues long. Germline V lookup: CDR1 MNHEY, CDR2 SMNVEV (reference sequence). For the CDR3, the DNA is TGTGCCAGCAGTCAGACAAAGGCAAATTCACCCCTCCACTTT. Translated, it gives CASSQTKANSPLHF.

The chain combines TRBV3-1 (or the pseudogene TRBV3-2) with TRBJ1-3; 7 bases agree with TRBD1. Unmatched junction bases numbered 4, after V lost 4 bases and J lost 4 bases. Germline V gene data show CDR1 as LGHDT and CDR2 as YNNKEL (reference sequence). This CDR3 spans 14 amino acids. CDR3 in DNA: TGTGCCAGCAGCCTCTCGACAGGGGGAAACACCATATATTTT. Translated, it gives CASSLSTGGNTIYF.

J is TRBJ2-2 and V is TRBV29-1; D may be TRBD2 (6 bases). Trimming removed 6 bases at V and 4 bases at J, with 12 bases between. CDR3 size: 13 residues. Germline loops: CDR1 SQVTM, CDR2 ANQGSEA. The CDR3 DNA is TGCAGCGTGGAGGGTCCGATCACCGGGGAGCTGTTTTTT. Translating it yields CSVEGPITGELFF.

The chain links TRBV11-1 to TRBJ1-1; D not resolved. V was cut by 5 bases and J by 5 bases, with 15 bases left in between. The germline CDR1 and CDR2 sequences are SGHAT and FQDESV (reference sequence). The CDR3 runs 14 residues. The chain's CDR3 is CASSLQVLGTEAFF. The CDR3 DNA sequence: TGTGCCAGCAGCCTGCAGGTCTTGGGTACTGAAGCTTTCTTT.

The chain carries TRBV18 and TRBJ2-5; D unresolved. The CDR3 has 15 amino acids. CDR1 and CDR2 (germline): KGHSH, LQKENI. Trimming took off 1 base at V and 2 bases at J, with 11 bases between the two ends. The CDR3 is CASSPLSGPQETQYF. The DNA of the CDR3 is TGTGCCAGCTCACCACTTTCCGGTCCTCAAGAGACCCAGTACTTC.

The chain joins TRBV5-4 to TRBJ2-7; D is undetermined. The CDR3 has 15 amino acids. V shed 0 bases and J shed 5 bases, with 15 bases lying between them. The germline V gene encodes CDR1 SGHNT and CDR2 YYREEE (reference sequence). As DNA, the CDR3 is TGTGCCAGCAGCTTGGGCAGGAAGGTGGGCAACGAGCAGTACTTC. Translated: CASSLGRKVGNEQYF.

This chain connects TRBV11-2 to TRBJ1-5, with D unclear. Germline V CDR1 and CDR2: SGHAT, FQNNGV. V was pared by 2 bases and J by 2 bases, with 7 bases between. This CDR3 has 14 amino acids. The chain's CDR3 is CASSLTRGNQPQHF. The CDR3 DNA sequence: TGTGCCAGCAGCTTAACTAGGGGCAATCAGCCCCAGCATTTT. Based on the CDR3 plus reference TRBV11-2 and TRBJ1-5, the full variable domain is EAGVAQSPRYKIIEKRQSVAFWCNPISGHATLYWYQQILGQGPKLLIQFQNNGVVDDSQLPKDRFSAERLKGVDSTLKIQPAKLEDSAVYLCASSLTRGNQPQHFGDGTRLSIL.